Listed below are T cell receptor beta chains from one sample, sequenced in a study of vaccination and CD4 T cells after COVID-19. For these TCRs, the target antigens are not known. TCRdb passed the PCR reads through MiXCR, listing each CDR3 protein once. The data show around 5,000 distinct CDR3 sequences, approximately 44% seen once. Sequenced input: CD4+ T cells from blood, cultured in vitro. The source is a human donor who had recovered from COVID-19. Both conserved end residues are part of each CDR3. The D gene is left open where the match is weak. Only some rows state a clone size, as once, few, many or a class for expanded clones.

TGTGCCACCACGAGGGGTAATAGGGAGACCCAGTACTTC	CATTRGNRETQYF	TRBJ2-5	NA	large	TRBV15
TGCAGTGCTAGAGATAGGGGGCAGGGACTCTCCCTCCACTTT	CSARDRGQGLSLHF	TRBJ1-6	TRBD1	few	TRBV20-1
TGTGCCAGCAGCTCGTCGGGGAATCAGCCCCAGCATTTT	CASSSSGNQPQHF	TRBJ1-5	NA	once	TRBV7-6
TGTGCCAGCAGCTCTAGGGGTGAAGCTTTCTTT	CASSSRGEAFF	TRBJ1-1	NA	few	TRBV7-2
TGTGCCAGCAGTTACTCTAGGGGCAGAAGGGAGCAGTACTTC	CASSYSRGRREQYF	TRBJ2-7	NA	NA	TRBV6-5
TGTGCCAGCAGCTTAGACCAGGGGAGCACTGAAGCTTTCTTT	CASSLDQGSTEAFF	TRBJ1-1	NA	NA	TRBV7-2
TGCAGTTCCCAGGGGATGGACACTGAAGCTTTCTTT	CSSQGMDTEAFF	TRBJ1-1	NA	NA	TRBV20-1
TGTGCCACCAGTGGAGGTTTCAACCAGCCCCAGCATTTT	CATSGGFNQPQHF	TRBJ1-5	NA	NA	TRBV24-1
TGCAGTGCTGGTGGGGGGGCGCGATCAGATACGCAGTATTTT	CSAGGGARSDTQYF	TRBJ2-3	NA	NA	TRBV20-1
TGTGCCACCAGCAGAGATCGTCGGGCCGATGAAGCTTTCTTT	CATSRDRRADEAFF	TRBJ1-1	NA	few	TRBV15